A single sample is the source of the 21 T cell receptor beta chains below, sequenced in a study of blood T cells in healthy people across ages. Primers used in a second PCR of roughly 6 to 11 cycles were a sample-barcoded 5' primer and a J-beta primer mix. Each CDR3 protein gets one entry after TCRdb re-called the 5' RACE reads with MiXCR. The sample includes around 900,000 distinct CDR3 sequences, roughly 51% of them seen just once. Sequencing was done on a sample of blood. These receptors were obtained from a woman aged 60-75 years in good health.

In nucleotides, the CDR3 is TGTGCCAGCTCACAAGACAGTAATCAGGCACCCCTCCACTTT. It is translated as CASSQDSNQAPLHF. V and J are TRBV18 and TRBJ1-6, with a tentative D call TRBD1 (5 bases). CDR3 length: 14 amino acids. Germline assignment: CDR1 KGHSH and CDR2 LQKENI. Trimming cost V 4 bases and J 11 bases, with 15 bases left between them.

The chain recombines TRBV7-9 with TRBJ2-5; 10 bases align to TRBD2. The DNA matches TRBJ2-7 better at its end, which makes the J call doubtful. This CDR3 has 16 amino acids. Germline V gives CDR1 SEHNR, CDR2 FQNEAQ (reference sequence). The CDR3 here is CASSQPLAGVLHEQYF. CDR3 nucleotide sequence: TGTGCCAGCAGCCAACCCCTAGCGGGAGTTTTACACGAGCAGTACTTC.

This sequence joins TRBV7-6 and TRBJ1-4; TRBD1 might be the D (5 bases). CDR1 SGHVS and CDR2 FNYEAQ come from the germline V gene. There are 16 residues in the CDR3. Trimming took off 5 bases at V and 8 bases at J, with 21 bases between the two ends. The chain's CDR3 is CASSQAATAYREKLFF. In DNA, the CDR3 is TGTGCCAGCAGCCAGGCGGCGACAGCCTATAGAGAAAAACTGTTTTTT.

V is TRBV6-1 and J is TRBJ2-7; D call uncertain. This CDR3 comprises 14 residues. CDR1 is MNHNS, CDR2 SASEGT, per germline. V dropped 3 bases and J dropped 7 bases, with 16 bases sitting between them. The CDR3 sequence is CASSDWTSQNEQYF. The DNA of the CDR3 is TGTGCCAGCAGTGACTGGACGAGCCAGAATGAGCAGTACTTC.

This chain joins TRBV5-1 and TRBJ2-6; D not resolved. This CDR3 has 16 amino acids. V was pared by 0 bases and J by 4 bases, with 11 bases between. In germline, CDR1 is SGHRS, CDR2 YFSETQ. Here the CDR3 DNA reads TGCGCCAGCAGCTTGGATCTGGCCCGGGGGGCCAACGTCCTGACTTTC. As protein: CASSLDLARGANVLTF.

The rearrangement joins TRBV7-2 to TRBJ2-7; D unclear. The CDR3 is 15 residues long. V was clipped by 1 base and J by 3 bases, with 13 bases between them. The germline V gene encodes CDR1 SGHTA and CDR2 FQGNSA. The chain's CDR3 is CASSLEDMGIYEQYF. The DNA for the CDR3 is TGTGCCAGCAGCTTAGAAGACATGGGGATCTACGAGCAGTACTTC.

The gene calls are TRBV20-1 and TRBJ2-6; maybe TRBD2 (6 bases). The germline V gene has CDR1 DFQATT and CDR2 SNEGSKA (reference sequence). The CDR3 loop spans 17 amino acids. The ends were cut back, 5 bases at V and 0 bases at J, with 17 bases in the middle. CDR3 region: CSAARTDYFSGANVLTF. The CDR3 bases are TGCAGTGCTGCCCGGACGGACTATTTCTCTGGGGCCAACGTCCTGACTTTC.

This CDR3 is CASMPGTLNTEAFF. In DNA, the CDR3 is TGTGCCAGCATGCCCGGGACACTTAACACTGAAGCTTTCTTT. The rearrangement uses TRBV6-1 and TRBJ1-1, with D tentatively TRBD1 (6 bases). Trimming removed 7 bases from V and 2 bases from J, with 14 bases in between. This CDR3 has 14 residues. Germline lookup yields CDR1 MNHNS and CDR2 SASEGT.

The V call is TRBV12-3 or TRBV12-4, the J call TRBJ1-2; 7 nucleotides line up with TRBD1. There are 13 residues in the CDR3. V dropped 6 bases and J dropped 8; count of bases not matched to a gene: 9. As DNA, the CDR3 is TGTGCCAGCAGGTCCGGGACAGACGACGGCTACACCTTC. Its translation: CASRSGTDDGYTF.

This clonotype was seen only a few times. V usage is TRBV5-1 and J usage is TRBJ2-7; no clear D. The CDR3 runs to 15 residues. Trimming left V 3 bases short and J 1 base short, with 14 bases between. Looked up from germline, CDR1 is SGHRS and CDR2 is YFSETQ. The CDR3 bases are TGCGCCAGCAGCTCAGACAACCTCGGTTCCTACGAGCAGTACTTC. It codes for CASSSDNLGSYEQYF.

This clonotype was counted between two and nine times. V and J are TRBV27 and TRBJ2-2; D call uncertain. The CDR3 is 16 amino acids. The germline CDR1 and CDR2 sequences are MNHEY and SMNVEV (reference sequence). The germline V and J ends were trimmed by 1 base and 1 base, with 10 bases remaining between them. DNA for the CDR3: TGTGCCAGCAGTTTATGGCCCGTGGGGAACACCGGGGAGCTGTTTTTT. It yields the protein CASSLWPVGNTGELFF.

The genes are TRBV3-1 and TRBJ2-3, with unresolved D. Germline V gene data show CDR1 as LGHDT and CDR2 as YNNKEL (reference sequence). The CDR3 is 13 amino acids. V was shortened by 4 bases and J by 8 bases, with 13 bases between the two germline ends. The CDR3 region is CASSLSVFGTQYF. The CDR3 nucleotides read TGTGCCAGCAGCCTCTCGGTCTTTGGTACGCAGTATTTT.

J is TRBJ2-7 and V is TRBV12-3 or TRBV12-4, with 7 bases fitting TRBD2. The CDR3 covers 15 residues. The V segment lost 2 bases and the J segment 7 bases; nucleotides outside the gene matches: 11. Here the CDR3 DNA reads TGTGCCAGCAGTTTAAGGGCCCAGCGGGATAGTGAGCAGTACTTC. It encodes CASSLRAQRDSEQYF.

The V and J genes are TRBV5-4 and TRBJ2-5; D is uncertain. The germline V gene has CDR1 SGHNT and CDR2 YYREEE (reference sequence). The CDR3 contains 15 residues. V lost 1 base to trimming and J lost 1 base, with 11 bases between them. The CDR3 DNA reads TGTGCCAGCAGCTTGTCCGCGACCATCCAAGAGACCCAGTACTTC. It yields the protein CASSLSATIQETQYF.

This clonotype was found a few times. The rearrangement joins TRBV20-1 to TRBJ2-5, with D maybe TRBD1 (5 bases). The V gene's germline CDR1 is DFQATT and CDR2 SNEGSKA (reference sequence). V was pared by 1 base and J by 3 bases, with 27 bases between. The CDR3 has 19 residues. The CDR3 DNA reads TGCAGTGCTAGAGGGGGCAGCCGATTGGCTGGCCCGGCGGAAGAGACCCAGTACTTC. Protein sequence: CSARGGSRLAGPAEETQYF.

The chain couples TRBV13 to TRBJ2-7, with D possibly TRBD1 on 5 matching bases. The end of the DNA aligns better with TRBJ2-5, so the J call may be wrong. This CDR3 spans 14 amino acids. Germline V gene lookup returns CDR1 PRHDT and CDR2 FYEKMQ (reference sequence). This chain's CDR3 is CASSALTGWGTQYF. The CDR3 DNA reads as TGTGCCAGCAGCGCCCTAACAGGATGGGGGACCCAGTACTTC.

The CDR3 sequence is CASSLGTSGNPDTQYF. The CDR3 region has the DNA TGTGCCAGCAGTTTGGGGACTAGCGGGAACCCAGATACGCAGTATTTT. The V and J genes are TRBV27 and TRBJ2-3, with 13 positions matching TRBD2. Germline CDR1 is MNHEY and CDR2 is SMNVEV (reference sequence). The J segment lost 4 bases and the V segment lost 3 bases, leaving 4 bases of the junction unmatched. This CDR3 has 16 residues.

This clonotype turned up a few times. CDR3 region: CSVDVRQGETQYF. CDR3 sequence (DNA): TGCAGCGTTGACGTACGACAAGGAGAGACCCAGTACTTC. This chain connects TRBV29-1 to TRBJ2-5; D not resolved. In germline, CDR1 is SQVTM, CDR2 ANQGSEA. CDR3 length: 13 amino acids. Trimming pared 3 bases from V and 4 bases from J, leaving 12 bases between.

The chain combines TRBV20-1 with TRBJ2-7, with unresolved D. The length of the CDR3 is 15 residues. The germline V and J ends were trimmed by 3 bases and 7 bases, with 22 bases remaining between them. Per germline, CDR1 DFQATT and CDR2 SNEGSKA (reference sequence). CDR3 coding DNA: TGCAGTGCTAGCCGAGCAGGAGCTAAATACAATGAGCAGTACTTC. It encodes CSASRAGAKYNEQYF.

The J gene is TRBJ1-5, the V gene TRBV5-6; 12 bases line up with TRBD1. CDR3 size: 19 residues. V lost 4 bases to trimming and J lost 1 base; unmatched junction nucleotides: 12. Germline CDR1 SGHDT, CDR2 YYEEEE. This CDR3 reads CASSQSPGQGAQSNQPQHF. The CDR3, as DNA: TGTGCCAGCAGCCAGTCACCGGGACAGGGGGCGCAAAGCAATCAGCCCCAGCATTTT.

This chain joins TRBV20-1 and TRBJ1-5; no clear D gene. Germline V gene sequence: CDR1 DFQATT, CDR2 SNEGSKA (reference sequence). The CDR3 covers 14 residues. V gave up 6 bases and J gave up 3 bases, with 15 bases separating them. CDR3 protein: CSASSVRNNQPQHF. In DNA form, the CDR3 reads TGCAGTGCCTCTTCTGTTCGGAACAATCAGCCCCAGCATTTT.